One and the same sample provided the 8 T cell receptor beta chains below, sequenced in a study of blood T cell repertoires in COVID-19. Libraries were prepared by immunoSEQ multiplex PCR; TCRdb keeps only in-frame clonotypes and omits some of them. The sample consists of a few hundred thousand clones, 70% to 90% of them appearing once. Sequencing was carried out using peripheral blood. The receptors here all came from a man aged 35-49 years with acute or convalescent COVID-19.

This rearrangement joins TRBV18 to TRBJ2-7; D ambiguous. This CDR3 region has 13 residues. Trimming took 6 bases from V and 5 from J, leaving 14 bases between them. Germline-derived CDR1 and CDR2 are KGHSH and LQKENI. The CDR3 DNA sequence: TGTGCCAGCTCCCCCATACAGACCGACGAGCAGTACTTC. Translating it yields CASSPIQTDEQYF.

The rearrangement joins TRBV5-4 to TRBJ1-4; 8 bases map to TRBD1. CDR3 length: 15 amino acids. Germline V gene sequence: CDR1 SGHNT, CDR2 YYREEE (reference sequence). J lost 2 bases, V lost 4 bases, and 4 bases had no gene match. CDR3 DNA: TGTGCCAGCAGCCCAGACAGGGGCACTAATGAAAAACTGTTTTTT. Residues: CASSPDRGTNEKLFF. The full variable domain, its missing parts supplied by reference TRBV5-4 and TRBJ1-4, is ETGVTQSPTHLIKTRGQQVTLRCSSQSGHNTVSWYQQALGQGPQFIFQYYREEENGRGNFPPRFSGLQFPNYSSELNVNALELDDSALYLCASSPDRGTNEKLFFGSGTQLSVL.

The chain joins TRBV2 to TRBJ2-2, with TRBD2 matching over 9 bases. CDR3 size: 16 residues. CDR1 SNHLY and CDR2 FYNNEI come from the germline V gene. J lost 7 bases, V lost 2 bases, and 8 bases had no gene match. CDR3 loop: CASSEYGSGGIGELFF. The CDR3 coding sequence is TGTGCCAGCAGTGAATATGGTAGCGGGGGTATCGGGGAGCTGTTTTTT.

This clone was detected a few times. For the CDR3, the DNA is TGTGCCAGCAGGGGGGACAGGGAAAGAGCGCACGACGAGCAGTACTTC. This gives the protein CASRGDRERAHDEQYF. The V call is TRBV5-6, the J call TRBJ2-7, with 9 bases aligning to TRBD1. This CDR3 has 16 amino acids. Germline values: CDR1 SGHDT, CDR2 YYEEEE. V was clipped by 5 bases and J by 5 bases; unmatched bases: 14.

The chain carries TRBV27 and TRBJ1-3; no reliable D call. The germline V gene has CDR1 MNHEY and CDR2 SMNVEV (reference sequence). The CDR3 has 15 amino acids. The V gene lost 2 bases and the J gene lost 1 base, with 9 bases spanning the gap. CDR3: CASSLVAESGNTIYF. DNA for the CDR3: TGTGCCAGCAGTTTAGTGGCGGAGTCTGGAAACACCATATATTTT.

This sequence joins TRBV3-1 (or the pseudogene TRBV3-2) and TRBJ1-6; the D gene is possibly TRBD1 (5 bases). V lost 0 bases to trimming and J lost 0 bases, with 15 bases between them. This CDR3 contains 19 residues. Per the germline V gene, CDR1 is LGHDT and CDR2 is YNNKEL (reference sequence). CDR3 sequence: CASSQDAGGLSSYNSPLHF. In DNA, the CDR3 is TGTGCCAGCAGCCAAGACGCCGGGGGACTAAGCTCCTATAATTCACCCCTCCACTTT.

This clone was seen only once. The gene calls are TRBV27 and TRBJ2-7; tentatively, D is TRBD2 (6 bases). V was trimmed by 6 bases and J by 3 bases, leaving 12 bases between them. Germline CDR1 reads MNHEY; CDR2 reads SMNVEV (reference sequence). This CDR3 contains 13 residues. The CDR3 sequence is CASSPFGGYEQYF. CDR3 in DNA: TGTGCCAGCAGCCCATTCGGGGGCTACGAGCAGTACTTC.

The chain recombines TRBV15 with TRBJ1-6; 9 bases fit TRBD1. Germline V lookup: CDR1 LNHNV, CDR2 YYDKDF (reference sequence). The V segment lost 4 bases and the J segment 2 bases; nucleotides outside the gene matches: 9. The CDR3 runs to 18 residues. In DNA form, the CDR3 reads TGTGCCACCAGCAACAGGGGGCTCCTCGTTCCCTATAATTCACCCCTCCACTTT. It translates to CATSNRGLLVPYNSPLHF.